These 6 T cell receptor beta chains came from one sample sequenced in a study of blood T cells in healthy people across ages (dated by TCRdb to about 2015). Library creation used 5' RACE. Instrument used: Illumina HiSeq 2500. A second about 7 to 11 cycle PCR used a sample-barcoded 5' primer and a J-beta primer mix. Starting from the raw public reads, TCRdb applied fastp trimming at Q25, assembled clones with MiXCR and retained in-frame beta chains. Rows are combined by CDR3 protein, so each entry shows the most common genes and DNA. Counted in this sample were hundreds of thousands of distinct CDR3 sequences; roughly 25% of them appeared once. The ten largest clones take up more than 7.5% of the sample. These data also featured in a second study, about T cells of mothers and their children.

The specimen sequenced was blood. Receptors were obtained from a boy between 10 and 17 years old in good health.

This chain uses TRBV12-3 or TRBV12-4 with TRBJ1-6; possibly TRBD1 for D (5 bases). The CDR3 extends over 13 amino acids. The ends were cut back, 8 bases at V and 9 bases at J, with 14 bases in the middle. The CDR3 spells CASRRGDASPLHF. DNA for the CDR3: TGTGCCAGCCGGAGGGGTGATGCTTCACCCCTCCACTTT.

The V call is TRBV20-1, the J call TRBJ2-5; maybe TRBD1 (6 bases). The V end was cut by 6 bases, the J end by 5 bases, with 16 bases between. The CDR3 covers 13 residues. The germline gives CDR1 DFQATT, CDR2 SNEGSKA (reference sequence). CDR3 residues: CSAPDRSWETQYF. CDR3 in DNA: TGCAGTGCCCCTGACAGGAGTTGGGAGACCCAGTACTTC.

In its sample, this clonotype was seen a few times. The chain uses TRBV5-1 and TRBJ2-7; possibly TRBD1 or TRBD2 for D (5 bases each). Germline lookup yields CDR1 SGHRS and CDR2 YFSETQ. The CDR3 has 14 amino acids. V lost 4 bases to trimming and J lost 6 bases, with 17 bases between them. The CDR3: CASSTRDGLVEQYF. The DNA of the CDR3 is TGCGCCAGCAGCACCAGGGACGGCCTGGTCGAGCAGTACTTC.

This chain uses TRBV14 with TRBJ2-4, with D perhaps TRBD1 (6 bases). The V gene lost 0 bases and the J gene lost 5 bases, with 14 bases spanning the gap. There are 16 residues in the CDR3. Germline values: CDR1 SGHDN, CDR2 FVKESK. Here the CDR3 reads CASSQDFQGMENIQYF. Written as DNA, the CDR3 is TGTGCCAGCAGCCAAGATTTCCAGGGGATGGAAAACATTCAGTACTTC.

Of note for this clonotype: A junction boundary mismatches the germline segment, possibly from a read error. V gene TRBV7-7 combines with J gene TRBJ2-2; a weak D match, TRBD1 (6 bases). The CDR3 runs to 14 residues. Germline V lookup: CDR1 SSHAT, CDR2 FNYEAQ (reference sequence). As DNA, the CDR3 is TGTGCTAGCAGCCGAGACAGGACCACCGGGGAGCTGTTTTTT. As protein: CASSRDRTTGELFF.

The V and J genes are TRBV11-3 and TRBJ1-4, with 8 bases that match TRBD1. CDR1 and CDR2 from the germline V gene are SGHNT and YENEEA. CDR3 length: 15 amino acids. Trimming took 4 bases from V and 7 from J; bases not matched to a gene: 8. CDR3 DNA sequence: TGTGCCAGCAGCTCCCCCGGACAGGGAGGTGAAAAACTGTTTTTT. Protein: CASSSPGQGGEKLFF.